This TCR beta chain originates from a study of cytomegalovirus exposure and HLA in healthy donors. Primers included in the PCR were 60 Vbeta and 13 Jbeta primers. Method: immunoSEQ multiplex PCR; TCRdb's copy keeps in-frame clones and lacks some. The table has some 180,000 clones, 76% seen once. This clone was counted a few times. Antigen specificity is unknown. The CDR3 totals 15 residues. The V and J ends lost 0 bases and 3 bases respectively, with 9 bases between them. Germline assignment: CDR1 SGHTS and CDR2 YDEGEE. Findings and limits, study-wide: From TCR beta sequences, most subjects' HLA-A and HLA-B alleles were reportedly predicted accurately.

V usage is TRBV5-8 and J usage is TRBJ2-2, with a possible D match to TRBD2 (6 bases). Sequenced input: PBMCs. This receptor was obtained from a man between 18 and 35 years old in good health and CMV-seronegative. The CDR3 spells CASSLGRGYTGELFF. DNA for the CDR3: TGTGCCAGCAGCTTGGGGCGGGGCTACACCGGGGAGCTGTTTTTT.